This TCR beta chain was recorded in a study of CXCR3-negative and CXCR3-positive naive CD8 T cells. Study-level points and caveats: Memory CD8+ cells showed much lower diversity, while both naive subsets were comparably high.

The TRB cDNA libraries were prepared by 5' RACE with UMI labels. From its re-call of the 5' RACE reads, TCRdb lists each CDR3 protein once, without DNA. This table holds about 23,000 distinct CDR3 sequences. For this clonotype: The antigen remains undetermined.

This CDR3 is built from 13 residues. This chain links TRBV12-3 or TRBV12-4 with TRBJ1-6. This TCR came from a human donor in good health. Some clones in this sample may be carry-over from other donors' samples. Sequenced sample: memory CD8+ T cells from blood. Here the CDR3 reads CASRGGYNSPLHF.